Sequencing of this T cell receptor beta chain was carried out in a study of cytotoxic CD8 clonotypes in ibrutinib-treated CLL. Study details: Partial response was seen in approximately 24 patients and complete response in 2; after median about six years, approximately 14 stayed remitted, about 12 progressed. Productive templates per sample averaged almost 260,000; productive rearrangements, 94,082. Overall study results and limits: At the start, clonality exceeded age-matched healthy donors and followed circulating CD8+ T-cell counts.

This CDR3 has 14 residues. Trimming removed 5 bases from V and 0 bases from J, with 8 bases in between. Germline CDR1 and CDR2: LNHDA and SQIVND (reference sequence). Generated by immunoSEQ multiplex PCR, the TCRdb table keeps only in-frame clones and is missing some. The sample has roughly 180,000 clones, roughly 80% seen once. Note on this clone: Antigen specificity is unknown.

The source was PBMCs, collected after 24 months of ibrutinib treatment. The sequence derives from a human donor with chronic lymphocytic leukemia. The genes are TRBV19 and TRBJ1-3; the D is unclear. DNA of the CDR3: TGTGCCAGTAGTCCGTCTAACTCTGGAAACACCATATATTTT. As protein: CASSPSNSGNTIYF.